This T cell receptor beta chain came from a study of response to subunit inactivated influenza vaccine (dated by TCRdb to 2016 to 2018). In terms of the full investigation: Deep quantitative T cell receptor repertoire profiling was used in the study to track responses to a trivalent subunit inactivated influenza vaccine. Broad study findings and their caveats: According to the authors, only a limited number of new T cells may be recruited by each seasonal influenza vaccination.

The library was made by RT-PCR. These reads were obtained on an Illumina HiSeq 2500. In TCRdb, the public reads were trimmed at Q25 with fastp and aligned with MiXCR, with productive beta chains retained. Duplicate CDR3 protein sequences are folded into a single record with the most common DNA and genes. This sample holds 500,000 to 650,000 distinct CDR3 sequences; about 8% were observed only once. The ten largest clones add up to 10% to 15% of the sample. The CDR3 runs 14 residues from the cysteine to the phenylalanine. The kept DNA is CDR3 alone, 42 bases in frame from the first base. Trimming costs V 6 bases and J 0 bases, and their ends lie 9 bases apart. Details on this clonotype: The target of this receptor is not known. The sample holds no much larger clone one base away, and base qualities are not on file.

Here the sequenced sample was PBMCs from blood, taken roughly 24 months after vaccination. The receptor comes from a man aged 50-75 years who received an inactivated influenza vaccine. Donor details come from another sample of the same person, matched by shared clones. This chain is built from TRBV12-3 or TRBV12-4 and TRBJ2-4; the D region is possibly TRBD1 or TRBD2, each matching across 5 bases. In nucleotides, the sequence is TGTGCCAGCAGCCGGGACGTAGCCAAAAACATTCAGTACTTC. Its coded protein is CASSRDVAKNIQYF.